This entry concerns a single T cell receptor (beta chain). The same CDR3 is also encoded by other DNA sequences in this sample. This specimen belongs to a study of blood T cell repertoires in COVID-19. Overall study: Sample material is recorded as cDNA or gDNA derived from T cells, B-cell-depleted T cells, or PBMCs.

V shed 6 bases and J 4 bases; nucleotides not matched to a gene: 3. The CDR3 is 13 residues long. In the authors' methods: For nucleated cells, counts were estimated from reference gene primer amplification. This table comes from immunoSEQ multiplex PCR, and its TCRdb copy is limited to in-frame clones, with some not included. Clone size and V and J calls were adopted from that table, with D and trimming inferred from the DNA. The data show 250,000 to 300,000 clones, roughly 90% seen once. The material sequenced was PBMCs or T cells enriched from blood (not recorded which). The TCR sequence derives from a man aged 40-49 years who had recovered from COVID-19. The chain uses TRBV12-3 or TRBV12-4 and TRBJ1-5, with TRBD1 matching over 7 bases. CDR3 sequence: CASSSGQNQPQHF. CDR3 DNA sequence: TGTGCCAGCAGCTCGGGACAGAATCAGCCCCAGCATTTT.